The 6 T cell receptor beta chains in this list originate from one sample, sequenced in a study of memory B cells and T cells in multiple sclerosis. No antigen has been identified for these receptors. TCRdb's copy holds only in-frame clones and misses some; the assay was immunoSEQ multiplex PCR. The repertoire consists of 30,000 to 40,000 clones, with more than 70% occurring once and the leading ten covering 2% to 3%. Stimulus-free culture yielded autoproliferating CFSE-dim and non-proliferating CFSE-high T cells, each sequenced separately. Cultures began with some 52 million CFSE-labeled PBMCs, unstimulated for 6 to 8 days, with replicate wells pooled. The specimen sequenced was PBMCs from blood kept in culture. These TCRs come from a human donor with multiple sclerosis.

The V call is TRBV27, the J call TRBJ2-1; a possible D gene is TRBD2 (7 bases). Germline V gene data show CDR1 as MNHEY and CDR2 as SMNVEV (reference sequence). CDR3 length: 14 amino acids. Trimming left V 4 bases short and J 10 bases short, with 17 bases between. CDR3 sequence: CASSSLGGAREQFF. The CDR3 nucleotides read TGTGCCAGCAGTTCCCTTGGGGGGGCTCGGGAGCAGTTCTTC.

CDR3 in DNA: TGTGCCAGCAATCCTCACAGAGAGAACACTGAAGCTTTCTTT. Translating gives CASNPHRENTEAFF. This sequence joins TRBV19 and TRBJ1-1; D is unclear. The V end was cut by 9 bases, the J end by 1 base, with 15 bases between. This CDR3 spans 14 amino acids. Germline V gene data show CDR1 as LNHDA and CDR2 as SQIVND (reference sequence).

The J gene is TRBJ1-1, the V gene TRBV19, with TRBD1 identical over 8 bases. The germline V gene encodes CDR1 LNHDA and CDR2 SQIVND (reference sequence). V shed 4 bases and J 5 bases; nucleotides not matched to a gene: 9. The CDR3 is 15 residues long. CDR3: CASSSLGQDRTEAFF. CDR3 sequence (DNA): TGTGCCAGTAGTAGCCTGGGACAGGACAGGACTGAAGCTTTCTTT.

The chain carries TRBV27 and TRBJ1-5; 7 nucleotides align to TRBD1. This CDR3 has 15 residues. Germline values: CDR1 MNHEY, CDR2 SMNVEV (reference sequence). V lost 4 bases and J lost 3; bases outside the gene matches: 6. CDR3 nucleotide sequence: TGTGCCAGCAGTTCACAGGGGAGACACAATCAGCCCCAGCATTTT. Its protein product is CASSSQGRHNQPQHF.

The CDR3 bases are TGTGCCAGTGAGGCATATATGAACACTGAAGCTTTCTTT. It translates to CASEAYMNTEAFF. V usage is TRBV19 and J usage is TRBJ1-1; D gene unclear. CDR1 is LNHDA and CDR2 is SQIVND in the germline V gene (reference sequence). Trimming removed 8 bases from V and 0 bases from J, with 10 bases in between. The CDR3 spans 13 residues.

The chain employs TRBV7-8 and TRBJ2-3; 10 bases match TRBD2. The length of the CDR3 is 16 residues. CDR1 is SGHVS, CDR2 FQNEAQ, per germline. The V and J ends lost 1 base and 4 bases, in that order; junction bases with no gene match: 5. The DNA for the CDR3 is TGTGCCAGCAGCTTAGACGGGACTAGCGTCGCAGATACGCAGTATTTT. It encodes CASSLDGTSVADTQYF.